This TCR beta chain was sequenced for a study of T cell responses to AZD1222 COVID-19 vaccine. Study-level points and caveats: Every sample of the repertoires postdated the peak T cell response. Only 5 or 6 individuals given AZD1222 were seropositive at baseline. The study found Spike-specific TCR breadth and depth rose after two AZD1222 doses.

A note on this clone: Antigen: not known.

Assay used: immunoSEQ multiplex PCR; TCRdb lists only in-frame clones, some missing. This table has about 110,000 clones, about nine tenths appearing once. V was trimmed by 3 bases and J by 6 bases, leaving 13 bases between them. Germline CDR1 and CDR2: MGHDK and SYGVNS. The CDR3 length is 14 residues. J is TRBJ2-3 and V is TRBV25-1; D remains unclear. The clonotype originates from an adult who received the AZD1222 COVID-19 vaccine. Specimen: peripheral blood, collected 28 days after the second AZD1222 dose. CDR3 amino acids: CASSEGLHLDTQYF. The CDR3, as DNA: TGTGCCAGCAGTGAGGGCCTCCATTTGGATACGCAGTATTTT.